Shown below are 5 T cell receptor beta chains from a single sample sequenced in a study of blood T cell repertoires in COVID-19. Clones were read by immunoSEQ multiplex PCR, and TCRdb kept only the in-frame ones, dropping some. The sample has about 170,000 clones, 85% to 90% seen once; the top ten hold roughly 7.3%. The sequenced sample consisted of peripheral blood. Receptor source: a woman older than 75 in a cohort sampled during active or convalescent COVID-19.

V usage is TRBV12-5 and J usage is TRBJ2-3, with a possible D match to TRBD1 (5 bases). Trimming stripped 6 bases from V and 0 bases from J, with 13 bases between. There are 15 residues in the CDR3. In germline, CDR1 is LGHNT, CDR2 FRNRAP. The CDR3 here is CASGLDTTSTDTQYF. DNA for the CDR3: TGTGCTAGTGGCCTGGACACCACTAGCACAGATACGCAGTATTTT. The variable domain in full, with the rest retrieved from reference TRBV12-5 and TRBJ2-3, is DARVTQTPRHKVTEMGQEVTMRCQPILGHNTVFWYRQTMMQGLELLAYFRNRAPLDDSGMPKDRFSAEMPDATLATLKIQPSEPRDSAVYFCASGLDTTSTDTQYFGPGTRLTVL.

The genes are TRBV5-1 and TRBJ2-1, with a weak D call TRBD2 (5 bases). This CDR3 is built from 15 residues. From germline, CDR1 is SGHRS and CDR2 YFSETQ. Trimming left V 4 bases short and J 3 bases short, with 14 bases between. For the CDR3, the DNA is TGCGCCAGCAGCCCTTTTTTCAGCGGCTACAATGAGCAGTTCTTC. Translating it yields CASSPFFSGYNEQFF.

The genes are TRBV12-3 or TRBV12-4 and TRBJ1-6, with D perhaps matching TRBD1 (5 bases). V lost 4 bases to trimming and J lost 15 bases, with 13 bases between them. There are 12 residues in the CDR3. CDR3 residues: CASSSLETVLHF. CDR3 nucleotides: TGTGCCAGCAGTTCACTTGAGACAGTCCTCCACTTT.

The rearrangement joins TRBV18 to TRBJ1-2; D gene unclear. CDR1 and CDR2 (germline): KGHSH, LQKENI. The CDR3 covers 15 residues. V gave up 3 bases and J gave up 2 bases, with 13 bases separating them. The CDR3 coding sequence is TGTGCCAGCTCACCGGGCCAGGTTATCAACTATGGCTACACCTTC. It is translated as CASSPGQVINYGYTF.

The DNA of the CDR3 is TGTGCCAGCACCGCACAGGGGGCGAGGAACACCGGGGAGCTGTTTTTT. Encoded protein: CASTAQGARNTGELFF. The gene calls are TRBV2 and TRBJ2-2; 9 bases map to TRBD1. Trimming took 7 bases from V and 1 from J; bases not matched to a gene: 7. CDR1 and CDR2 from the germline V gene are SNHLY and FYNNEI. The CDR3 extends over 16 amino acids.